A selection of T cell receptor beta chains follows, all from one sample in a study of blood T cell repertoires in COVID-19. TCRdb's table, derived via immunoSEQ multiplex PCR, lists solely in-frame clones and lacks some. The table shows roughly 200,000 clones, with around 87% occurring only once. Sequencing was done on a sample of peripheral blood. The source of these receptors is a man between 60 and 70 years old who had recovered from COVID-19. Each CDR3 is given with its conserved first and last residue. Each record gives: CDR3 DNA, CDR3 protein, J gene, D gene, V gene. The D gene is left open where the match is weak.

DNA: TGTGCCAGCAGCTTGGGGACTAGCGGGGGGCACGCGGAAGAGACCCAGTACTTC
CDR3: CASSLGTSGGHAEETQYF
J: TRBJ2-5
D: TRBD2
V: TRBV5-4

DNA: TGTGCCAGCAGCCAGCCGGGGGACTATGGCTACACCTTC
CDR3: CASSQPGDYGYTF
J: TRBJ1-2
D: NA
V: TRBV5-4

DNA: TGTGCCAGCAGGGCAGTGGGGGGGAGGGACACCGGGGAGCTGTTTTTT
CDR3: CASRAVGGRDTGELFF
J: TRBJ2-2
D: TRBD2
V: TRBV6-6

DNA: TGTGCCACCGGTGCGGTGAACACCGGGGAGCTGTTTTTT
CDR3: CATGAVNTGELFF
J: TRBJ2-2
D: NA
V: TRBV6-6

DNA: TGTGCCAGCATCCCGGGACAGGGGGCTTCTAGGTATGGCTACACCTTC
CDR3: CASIPGQGASRYGYTF
J: TRBJ1-2
D: TRBD1
V: TRBV5-5

DNA: TGTGCCAGCAGCCCCAGACTAGCGGCACTCACAGATACGCAGTATTTT
CDR3: CASSPRLAALTDTQYF
J: TRBJ2-3
D: TRBD2
V: TRBV5-4

DNA: TGTGCCAGCTCATTTCGGGAGGGCTGGCAGCCCCAGCATTTT
CDR3: CASSFREGWQPQHF
J: TRBJ1-5
D: NA
V: TRBV18

DNA: TGTGCCAGCAGTGTGGGGGGGCGCACCGGGGAGCTGTTTTTT
CDR3: CASSVGGRTGELFF
J: TRBJ2-2
D: NA
V: TRBV2

DNA: TGTGCCAGCAGCCGCGGCGACGGTTTTGGGCAGTACTTC
CDR3: CASSRGDGFGQYF
J: TRBJ2-7
D: NA
V: TRBV7-3

DNA: TGTGCCAGCAGCTTATCGGCTAGCGGGACCTTAGGGAGGGAGACCCAGTACTTC
CDR3: CASSLSASGTLGRETQYF
J: TRBJ2-5
D: TRBD2
V: TRBV7-6

DNA: TGTGCCAGCAGGAGCGCCCGACAGGGTCCCTACGAGCAGTACTTC
CDR3: CASRSARQGPYEQYF
J: TRBJ2-7
D: TRBD1
V: TRBV27

DNA: TGTGCCAGCAGTTCCTCACTGGGACGCCGGGGGACAGGGCCACACAATGAGCAGTTCTTC
CDR3: CASSSSLGRRGTGPHNEQFF
J: TRBJ2-1
D: TRBD1
V: TRBV6-2/TRBV6-3

DNA: TGTGCCAGCAGTCGGGGACTAGCGGCTAACAATGAGCAGTTCTTC
CDR3: CASSRGLAANNEQFF
J: TRBJ2-1
D: TRBD2
V: TRBV27

DNA: TGTGCCAGCAGCGTGTTCCTGCCCGGGACAGGGGCCCCCAATGAGCAGTTCTTC
CDR3: CASSVFLPGTGAPNEQFF
J: TRBJ2-1
D: TRBD1
V: TRBV9

DNA: TGTGCCATCAAAGGGACTAGCGGGAGAGACAATGAGCAGTTCTTC
CDR3: CAIKGTSGRDNEQFF
J: TRBJ2-1
D: TRBD2
V: TRBV10-3

DNA: TGTGCCAGTAGTATAGCCAGGGGGCAAGGGGGCAATCAGCCCCAGCATTTT
CDR3: CASSIARGQGGNQPQHF
J: TRBJ1-5
D: TRBD1
V: TRBV19

DNA: TGTGCCAGCAGTGGGCCAGCGGGAGATTACGAGCAGTACTTC
CDR3: CASSGPAGDYEQYF
J: TRBJ2-7
D: TRBD2
V: TRBV28

DNA: TGTGCCAGCAGTTTCCTACCCACTTTTCGGTTTAACACTGAAGCTTTCTTT
CDR3: CASSFLPTFRFNTEAFF
J: TRBJ1-1
D: NA
V: TRBV28

DNA: TGTGCCACCAGCAGGGATGACAGTCCTGAAGCTTTCTTT
CDR3: CATSRDDSPEAFF
J: TRBJ1-1
D: NA
V: TRBV15

DNA: TGTGCCAGCAGTAGTAGGGACAGGGAACCCCGACGGCAAGAGACCCAGTACTTC
CDR3: CASSSRDREPRRQETQYF
J: TRBJ2-5
D: TRBD1
V: TRBV28

DNA: TGTGCCAGCAGCTCAGGACAGCTCTCTGGAAACACCATATATTTT
CDR3: CASSSGQLSGNTIYF
J: TRBJ1-3
D: NA
V: TRBV7-2

DNA: TGTGCCAGCAGCCCATCCGTGGGGGCTAGCTACACCTTC
CDR3: CASSPSVGASYTF
J: TRBJ1-2
D: NA
V: TRBV3-1/TRBV3-2